What follows are 5 T cell receptor beta chains derived from one specimen sequenced in a study of blood T cell repertoires in COVID-19. The repertoire was sequenced with immunoSEQ multiplex PCR; TCRdb's copy has only in-frame clones and lacks some. Here the sample spans some 180,000 clones, approximately 84% being singletons. The sequenced sample was peripheral blood. These receptors were taken from a woman aged 80 or over with COVID-19, enrolled during active disease.

The CDR3 reads CASSSAGTGVRYEQYF. The CDR3 nucleotides read TGTGCCAGCAGCTCGGCCGGGACAGGGGTGAGATACGAGCAGTACTTC. The chain employs TRBV7-9 and TRBJ2-7; TRBD1 matches 10 bases. With 4 bases clipped from V and 4 bases from J, the junction kept 10 bases outside the gene matches. The germline gives CDR1 SEHNR, CDR2 FQNEAQ (reference sequence). The CDR3 is 16 amino acids.

The J gene is TRBJ2-7, the V gene TRBV10-1, with D hard to call. V was clipped by 2 bases and J by 7 bases, with 9 bases between them. Germline V CDR1 and CDR2: WNHNN, SYGVQD (reference sequence). CDR3 length: 12 residues. DNA for the CDR3: TGCGCCAGCAGTGAGCTGCGGCAGGAGCAGTACTTC. Its translation is CASSELRQEQYF.

CDR3 DNA: TGTGCCAGCAACTCCATCGGGACAGGGTTTGTCTACGAGCAGTACTTC. Translated: CASNSIGTGFVYEQYF. V gene TRBV27 combines with J gene TRBJ2-7; 9 nucleotides line up with TRBD1. The CDR3 sequence is 16 residues long. After removal of 7 bases from V and 3 bases from J, the junction contained 13 bases not matched to a gene. Germline CDR1 MNHEY, CDR2 SMNVEV (reference sequence).

The V and J genes are TRBV6-5 and TRBJ1-1; maybe TRBD1 (5 bases). Trimming removed 6 bases from V and 7 bases from J, with 15 bases in between. Germline V gene data show CDR1 as MNHEY and CDR2 as SVGAGI. CDR3 size: 13 residues. The CDR3: CASSPTGNSEAFF. For the CDR3, the DNA is TGTGCCAGCAGCCCCACAGGAAATAGTGAAGCTTTCTTT.

To note about this clone: The sample carries other DNA sequences with the same CDR3. The chain carries TRBV6-2 or TRBV6-3 and TRBJ1-2; D is ambiguous. The germline V and J ends were trimmed by 2 bases and 4 bases, with 8 bases remaining between them. Per germline, CDR1 MNHEY and CDR2 SVGEGT. This CDR3 is 13 amino acids long. The CDR3 nucleotides are TGTGCCAGCAGTTACCCTGGCGGCTATGGCTACACCTTC. As protein: CASSYPGGYGYTF.